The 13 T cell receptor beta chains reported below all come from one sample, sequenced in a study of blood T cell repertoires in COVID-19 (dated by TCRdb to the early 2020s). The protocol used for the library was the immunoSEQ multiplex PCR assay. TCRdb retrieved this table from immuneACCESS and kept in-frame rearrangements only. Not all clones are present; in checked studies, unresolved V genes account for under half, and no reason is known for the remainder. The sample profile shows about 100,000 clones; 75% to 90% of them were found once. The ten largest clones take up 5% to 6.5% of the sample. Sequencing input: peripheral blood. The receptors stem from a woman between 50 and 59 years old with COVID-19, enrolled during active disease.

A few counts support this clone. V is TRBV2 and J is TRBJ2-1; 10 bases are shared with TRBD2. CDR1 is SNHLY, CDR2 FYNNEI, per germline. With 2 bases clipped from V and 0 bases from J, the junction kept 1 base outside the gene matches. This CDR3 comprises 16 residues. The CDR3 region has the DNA TGTGCCAGCAGTGAATGGACTAGCGGCTCCTACAATGAGCAGTTCTTC. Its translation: CASSEWTSGSYNEQFF.

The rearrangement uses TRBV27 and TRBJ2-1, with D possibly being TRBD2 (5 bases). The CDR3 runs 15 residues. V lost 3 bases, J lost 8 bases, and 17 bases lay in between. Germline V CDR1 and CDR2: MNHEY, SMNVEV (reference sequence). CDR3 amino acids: CASSLEGLPGDEQFF. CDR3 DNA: TGTGCCAGCAGTTTGGAAGGACTTCCCGGGGATGAGCAGTTCTTC.

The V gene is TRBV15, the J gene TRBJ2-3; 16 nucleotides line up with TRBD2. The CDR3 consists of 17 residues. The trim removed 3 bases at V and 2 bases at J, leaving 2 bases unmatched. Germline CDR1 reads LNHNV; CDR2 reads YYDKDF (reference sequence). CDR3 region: CATSRGTSGGATDTQYF. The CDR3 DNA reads TGTGCCACCAGCAGGGGGACTAGCGGGGGGGCCACAGATACGCAGTATTTT.

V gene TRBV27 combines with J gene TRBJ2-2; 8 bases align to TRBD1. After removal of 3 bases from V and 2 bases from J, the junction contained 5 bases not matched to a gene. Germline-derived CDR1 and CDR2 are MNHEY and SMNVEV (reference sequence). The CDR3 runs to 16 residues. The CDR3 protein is CASSFVGQGNTGELFF. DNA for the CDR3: TGTGCCAGCAGTTTTGTAGGACAGGGAAACACCGGGGAGCTGTTTTTT.

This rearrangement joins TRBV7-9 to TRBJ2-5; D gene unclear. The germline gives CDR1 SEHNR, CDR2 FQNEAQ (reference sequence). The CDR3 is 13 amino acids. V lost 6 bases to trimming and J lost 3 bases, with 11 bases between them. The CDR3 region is CASSQSAEETQYF. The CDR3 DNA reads TGTGCCAGCAGTCAATCGGCGGAAGAGACCCAGTACTTC.

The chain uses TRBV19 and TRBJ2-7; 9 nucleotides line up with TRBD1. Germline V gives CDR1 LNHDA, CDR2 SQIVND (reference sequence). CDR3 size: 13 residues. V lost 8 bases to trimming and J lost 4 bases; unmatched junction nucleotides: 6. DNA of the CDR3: TGTGCCAGTGGGTCGACAGGGGGGTACGAGCAGTACTTC. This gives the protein CASGSTGGYEQYF.

The CDR3 protein is CASSLGPPTSASSYEQYF. CDR3 DNA: TGTGCCAGCAGTTTAGGCCCTCCGACTAGCGCGAGCTCCTACGAGCAGTACTTC. This chain uses TRBV28 with TRBJ2-7, with TRBD2 matching over 8 bases. CDR1 MDHEN and CDR2 SYDVKM come from the germline V gene. This CDR3 is built from 18 residues. The V and J ends lost 2 bases and 0 bases, in that order; junction bases with no gene match: 12.

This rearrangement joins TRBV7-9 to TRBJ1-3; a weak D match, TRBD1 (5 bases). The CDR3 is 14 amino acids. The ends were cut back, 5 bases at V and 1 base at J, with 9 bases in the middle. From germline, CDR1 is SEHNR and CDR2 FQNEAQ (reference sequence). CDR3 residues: CASSPDTSGNTIYF. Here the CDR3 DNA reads TGTGCCAGCAGCCCGGACACGTCTGGAAACACCATATATTTT. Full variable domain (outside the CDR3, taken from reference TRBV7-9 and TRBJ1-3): DTGVSQNPRHKITKRGQNVTFRCDPISEHNRLYWYRQTLGQGPEFLTYFQNEAQLEKSRLLSDRFSAERPKGSFSTLEIQRTEQGDSAMYLCASSPDTSGNTIYFGEGSWLTVV.

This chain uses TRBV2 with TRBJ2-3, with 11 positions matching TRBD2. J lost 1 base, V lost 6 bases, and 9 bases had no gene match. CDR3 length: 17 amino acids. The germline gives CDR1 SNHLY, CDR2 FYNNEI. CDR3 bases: TGTGCCAGCAGCCGATGGACTAGCGGGCGAGGCACAGATACGCAGTATTTT. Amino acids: CASSRWTSGRGTDTQYF.

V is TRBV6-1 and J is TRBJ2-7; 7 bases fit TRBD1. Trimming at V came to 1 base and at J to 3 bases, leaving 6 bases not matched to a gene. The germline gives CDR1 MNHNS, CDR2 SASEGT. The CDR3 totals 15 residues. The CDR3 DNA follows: TGTGCCAGCAGTGAAGAGGGGGCTAGCTACTACGAGCAGTACTTC. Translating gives CASSEEGASYYEQYF.

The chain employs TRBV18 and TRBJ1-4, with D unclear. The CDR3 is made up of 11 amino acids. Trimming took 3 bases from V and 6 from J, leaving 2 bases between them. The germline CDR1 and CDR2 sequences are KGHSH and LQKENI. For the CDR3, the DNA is TGTGCCAGCTCACCCGATGAAAAACTGTTTTTT. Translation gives CASSPDEKLFF.

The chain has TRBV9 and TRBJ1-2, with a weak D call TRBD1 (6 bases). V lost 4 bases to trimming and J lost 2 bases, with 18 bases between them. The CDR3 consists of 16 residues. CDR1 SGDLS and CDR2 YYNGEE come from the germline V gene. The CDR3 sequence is CASSSRDGRGNYGYTF. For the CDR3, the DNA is TGTGCCAGCAGCTCCCGCGATGGGAGGGGGAACTATGGCTACACCTTC. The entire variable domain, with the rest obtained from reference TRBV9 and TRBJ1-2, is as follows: DSGVTQTPKHLITATGQRVTLRCSPRSGDLSVYWYQQSLDQGLQFLIQYYNGEERAKGNILERFSAQQFPDLHSELNLSSLELGDSALYFCASSSRDGRGNYGYTFGSGTRLTVV.

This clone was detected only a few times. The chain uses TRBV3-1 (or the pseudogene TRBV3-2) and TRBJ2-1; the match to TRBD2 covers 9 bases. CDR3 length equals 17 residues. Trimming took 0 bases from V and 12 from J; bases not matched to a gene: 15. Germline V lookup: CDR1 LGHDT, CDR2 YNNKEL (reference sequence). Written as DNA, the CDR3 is TGTGCCAGCAGCCAAGAAGGTTGGGTAGCGGGGGCGGTACGGCAGTTCTTC. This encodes CASSQEGWVAGAVRQFF.